These 15 T cell receptor beta chains were sequenced from one sample in a study of beta chain features in type 1 diabetes. General observations from the study: In all four CD4+ subsets, TCRB CDR3 length was significantly, moderately reduced in type 1 diabetes.

No antigen is known for these receptors. Isolated RNA was reverse transcribed in full, so expressed TCRB transcripts were sequenced. TCRdb's table, derived via immunoSEQ multiplex PCR, lists solely in-frame clones and lacks some. The table lists almost 350,000 clones, approximately 9.7% of them singletons. The sample taken for sequencing was central memory CD4+ T cells from blood. These receptors all come from a man aged 25-45 years with type 1 diabetes.

This clone was counted many times. The sample contains more than one DNA sequence encoding this CDR3. This chain uses TRBV7-2 with TRBJ2-1; a weak D match, TRBD2 (5 bases). V was trimmed by 3 bases and J by 10 bases, leaving 10 bases between them. There are 12 residues in the CDR3. Germline CDR1 reads SGHTA; CDR2 reads FQGNSA. The CDR3 is CASSFGWEEQFF. In DNA, the CDR3 is TGTGCCAGCAGCTTTGGTTGGGAGGAGCAGTTCTTC.

This clone was seen a few times. This rearrangement joins TRBV19 to TRBJ2-2; D possibly corresponds to TRBD2 (6 bases). V was clipped by 5 bases and J by 3 bases, with 16 bases between them. Germline CDR1 is LNHDA and CDR2 is SQIVND (reference sequence). The CDR3 is 16 residues long. The DNA of the CDR3 is TGTGCCAGTAGTTTCGAAGGACTACCTTACACCGGGGAGCTGTTTTTT. It specifies CASSFEGLPYTGELFF.

This clone was counted between two and nine times. This chain joins TRBV29-1 and TRBJ1-1; D uncertain. This CDR3 is 14 amino acids long. Germline assignment: CDR1 SQVTM and CDR2 ANQGSEA. V dropped 0 bases and J dropped 4 bases, with 12 bases sitting between them. The CDR3 reads CSVEDLRGRTEAFF. The DNA for the CDR3 is TGCAGCGTTGAAGATTTGAGAGGGCGCACTGAAGCTTTCTTT.

This clone was recorded a few times. The CDR3 here is CASSFFFAGRLNEKLFF. CDR3 nucleotides: TGTGCCAGCAGCTTTTTCTTTGCAGGGCGACTGAATGAAAAACTGTTTTTT. The chain carries TRBV7-2 and TRBJ1-4, with D possibly being TRBD1 (5 bases). V lost 3 bases and J 5 bases, leaving 19 bases between the germline ends. The CDR3 is 17 residues long. Germline-derived CDR1 and CDR2 are SGHTA and FQGNSA.

V is TRBV10-1 and J is TRBJ1-5; D is unclear. The CDR3 spans 16 residues. Germline V gene data show CDR1 as WNHNN and CDR2 as SYGVQD (reference sequence). With 3 bases removed from V and 2 bases from J, the gap between germline ends came to 14 bases. CDR3 DNA sequence: TGCGCCAGCAGTGACCTTCCGCGGTTAGGCAATCAGCCCCAGCATTTT. Translated, it gives CASSDLPRLGNQPQHF.

This clone was picked up a small number of times. The gene calls are TRBV5-1 and TRBJ2-5, with 9 bases that match TRBD1. The V gene end was trimmed by 0 bases and the J gene end by 0 bases; junction bases not matched to a gene: 6. The germline V gene encodes CDR1 SGHRS and CDR2 YFSETQ. This CDR3 has 17 residues. The CDR3 DNA sequence: TGCGCCAGCAGCTTGGGGGACAGGGTCGCGGACCAAGAGACCCAGTACTTC. It specifies CASSLGDRVADQETQYF. Variable domain in full (rest from reference TRBV5-1 and TRBJ2-5): KAGVTQTPRYLIKTRGQQVTLSCSPISGHRSVSWYQQTPGQGLQFLFEYFSETQRNKGNFPGRFSGRQFSNSRSEMNVSTLELGDSALYLCASSLGDRVADQETQYFGPGTRLLVL.

The chain links TRBV9 to TRBJ1-2, with D hard to call. CDR3 length: 14 amino acids. CDR1 SGDLS and CDR2 YYNGEE come from the germline V gene. V was cut by 0 bases and J by 7 bases, with 13 bases left in between. The DNA of the CDR3 is TGTGCCAGCAGCGTAGCCACGGTCGAGCGTGGCTACACCTTC. Its protein product is CASSVATVERGYTF.

This chain joins TRBV5-1 and TRBJ2-3; 7 positions match TRBD2. This CDR3 is 16 amino acids long. The trim removed 4 bases at V and 0 bases at J, leaving 8 bases unmatched. From germline, CDR1 is SGHRS and CDR2 YFSETQ. The CDR3 nucleotides are TGCGCCAGCAGCCTGAGCGGGGCAATAAGCACAGATACGCAGTATTTT. It codes for CASSLSGAISTDTQYF.

In this sample, this clone turned up many times. The CDR3 loop is CASSFGQLNSPLHF. CDR3 nucleotides: TGTGCCAGCAGTTTCGGACAGTTAAATTCACCCCTCCACTTT. The chain carries TRBV28 and TRBJ1-6, with a tentative D call TRBD1 (6 bases). V was shortened by 3 bases and J by 7 bases, with 10 bases between the two germline ends. The germline gives CDR1 MDHEN, CDR2 SYDVKM. The CDR3 has 14 amino acids.

V gene TRBV29-1 combines with J gene TRBJ2-7; TRBD1 aligns across 11 bases. Germline CDR1 and CDR2: SQVTM and ANQGSEA. J was trimmed by 3 bases and V by 7 bases; bases with no gene match: 5. The CDR3 runs 13 residues. Here the CDR3 DNA reads TGCAGCGGTCGGGACAGGGGGGACTACGAGCAGTACTTC. Amino acids: CSGRDRGDYEQYF.

In its sample, this clone was seen a few times. CDR3 sequence: CASRNTGELFF. The CDR3 DNA follows: TGTGCCAGCAGGAACACCGGGGAGCTGTTTTTT. The rearrangement joins TRBV7-2 to TRBJ2-2; D remains unclear. CDR3 size: 11 residues. V lost 6 bases, J lost 1 base, and 0 bases lay in between. Germline CDR1 and CDR2: SGHTA and FQGNSA.

This clone was seen only a few times. J is TRBJ1-2 and V is TRBV4-3, with D tentatively TRBD1 (6 bases). This CDR3 is 15 amino acids long. The germline V and J ends were trimmed by 2 bases and 6 bases, with 16 bases remaining between them. Germline CDR1 reads LGHNA; CDR2 reads YSLEER. CDR3 protein: CASSQSGAAVDGYTF. DNA for the CDR3: TGCGCCAGCAGCCAATCGGGGGCCGCTGTCGATGGCTACACCTTC.

V gene TRBV11-2 combines with J gene TRBJ1-1; 7 bases are a match to TRBD1. The length of the CDR3 is 15 residues. Trimming removed 5 bases from V and 6 bases from J; junction bases left unmatched: 12. Germline V gene sequence: CDR1 SGHAT, CDR2 FQNNGV. DNA of the CDR3: TGTGCCAGCAGCACCCGACAGGGTAGAGTAGCTGAAGCTTTCTTT. This translates into CASSTRQGRVAEAFF. Drawing the rest from reference TRBV11-2 and TRBJ1-1, the complete variable domain is EAGVAQSPRYKIIEKRQSVAFWCNPISGHATLYWYQQILGQGPKLLIQFQNNGVVDDSQLPKDRFSAERLKGVDSTLKIQPAKLEDSAVYLCASSTRQGRVAEAFFGQGTRLTVV.

This clone was counted between two and nine times. The chain recombines TRBV5-1 with TRBJ2-1, with D tentatively TRBD2 (5 bases). Trimming shortened V by 0 bases and J by 8 bases, and 12 bases separated the two germline ends. The germline V gene encodes CDR1 SGHRS and CDR2 YFSETQ. CDR3 length: 14 amino acids. Written as DNA, the CDR3 is TGCGCCAGCAGCTTGGATTCCGGGCGGGATGAGCAGTTCTTC. Amino acids: CASSLDSGRDEQFF.

In this sample, this clone turned up a few times. CDR3 DNA sequence: TGTGCCAGCAGCTTAGGAACAGCCCTGGAGGGGTGGGAAGAAAAACTGTTTTTT. It is translated as CASSLGTALEGWEEKLFF. The chain couples TRBV7-8 to TRBJ1-4, with D maybe TRBD1 (5 bases). V shed 1 base and J shed 8 bases, with 23 bases lying between them. The CDR3 is 18 residues long. Germline CDR1 and CDR2: SGHVS and FQNEAQ.